This T cell receptor beta chain was recovered during a study of cytomegalovirus exposure and HLA in healthy donors. The count of this clone is one. The PCR ran on 60 Vbeta and 13 Jbeta primers. Clones were sequenced by immunoSEQ multiplex PCR, and TCRdb holds only the in-frame ones, with some missing. The sample contains under 200,000 clones, just under 80% of which appear only once. The CDR3 has 15 residues. V lost 6 bases and J 5 bases, leaving 16 bases between the germline ends. From germline, CDR1 is SEHNR and CDR2 FQNEAQ (reference sequence). The sequence derives from a man younger than 40 in good health and CMV-seronegative. Sample: PBMCs. The genes are TRBV7-9 and TRBJ1-4, with D unresolved. The CDR3 nucleotides are TGTGCCAGCAGACTTGCCGGGAATATAAATGAAAAACTGTTTTTT. Amino acids: CASRLAGNINEKLFF.